The rows below give T cell receptor beta chains drawn from one sample of a study of blood T cell repertoires in COVID-19. Produced via immunoSEQ multiplex PCR; TCRdb's table is partial and in-frame only. The table shows about 250,000 clones, with just under 85% occurring only once. Sequences were obtained from peripheral blood. These TCRs come from a woman in her fifties or sixties with active or convalescent COVID-19. Both conserved end residues are part of each CDR3. D genes are given only for firm matches. Rows may omit the clone size; those that give it use once, few, many or a size class.

>.|TRBJ2-2|TRBV9|.
CASSVQVAGELFF
TGTGCCAGCAGCGTACAGGTTGCCGGGGAGCTGTTTTTT
>.|TRBJ2-7|TRBV19|TRBD2
CATTPSGGRHDEQYF
TGTGCCACCACCCCGTCCGGCGGGAGGCACGACGAGCAGTACTTC
>.|TRBJ1-6|TRBV11-2|.
CASSSQGADSPLHF
TGTGCCAGCAGCTCACAGGGTGCGGATTCACCCCTCCACTTT
>.|TRBJ2-1|TRBV11-1|.
CASSLELANEQFF
TGTGCCAGCAGCTTAGAACTAGCAAATGAGCAGTTCTTC
>.|TRBJ2-1|TRBV19|TRBD2
CASSIQGLVSGEQFF
TGTGCCAGTAGTATTCAGGGACTAGTAAGTGGTGAGCAGTTCTTC
>.|TRBJ1-2|TRBV30|.
CAWTPTGIGGYTF
TGTGCCTGGACTCCCACCGGTATCGGGGGCTACACCTTC
>.|TRBJ1-6|TRBV10-2|.
CASSEPYMRGMDSPLHF
TGCGCCAGCAGTGAGCCCTACATGAGGGGGATGGATTCACCCCTCCACTTT
>.|TRBJ2-5|TRBV11-3|TRBD1
CASSPGTVQETQYF
TGTGCCAGCAGCCCCGGGACAGTACAAGAGACCCAGTACTTC
>.|TRBJ2-5|TRBV29-1|TRBD2
CSVDSLAGGGETQYF
TGCAGCGTTGATTCCCTAGCGGGAGGTGGGGAGACCCAGTACTTC
>.|TRBJ1-1|TRBV5-1|.
CASSLPRNTEAFF
TGCGCCAGCAGCTTGCCCAGAAACACTGAAGCTTTCTTT
>.|TRBJ1-1|TRBV12-3/TRBV12-4|TRBD1
CASTQTTTGLTFF
TGTGCCAGCACCCAGACGACGACAGGGTTGACTTTCTTT
>.|TRBJ2-7|TRBV2|.
CASRRMGGGGWEYF
TGTGCCAGCAGACGCATGGGGGGAGGAGGGTGGGAGTACTTC
>once|TRBJ1-2|TRBV30|.
CAWSVRSGYYGYTF
TGTGCCTGGAGTGTACGATCAGGGTACTATGGCTACACCTTC
>few|TRBJ2-3|TRBV4-2|.
CASSRGVTDTQYF
TGTGCCAGCAGCCGGGGGGTCACAGATACGCAGTATTTT
>.|TRBJ1-6|TRBV4-1|TRBD1
CASSQPGQGRNSPLHF
TGCGCCAGCAGCCAACCGGGACAGGGTAGGAATTCACCCCTCCACTTT
>few|TRBJ2-7|TRBV18|.
CASSPLDPWEQYF
TGTGCCAGCTCACCTCTAGACCCATGGGAGCAGTACTTC
>.|TRBJ2-1|TRBV5-5|.
CASSLLQYEQFF
TGTGCCAGCAGCTTGCTCCAGTATGAGCAGTTCTTC
>.|TRBJ2-1|TRBV10-2|.
CASSARGLYNEQFF
TGCGCCAGCAGTGCGAGGGGACTGTACAATGAGCAGTTCTTC
>.|TRBJ2-1|TRBV2|TRBD2
CASKSGRAQNEQFF
TGTGCCAGCAAGAGCGGGAGGGCTCAGAATGAGCAGTTCTTC
>.|TRBJ2-1|TRBV24-1|.
CATSDPNRLGSYNEQFF
TGTGCCACCAGTGATCCTAACAGGCTGGGCTCCTACAATGAGCAGTTCTTC
>.|TRBJ2-7|TRBV27|.
CASSVAGSSYEQYF
TGTGCCAGCAGTGTTGCAGGGTCCTCCTACGAGCAGTACTTC
>.|TRBJ2-1|TRBV10-3|.
CAISELVVNEQFF
TGTGCCATCAGTGAGTTAGTGGTCAATGAGCAGTTCTTC
>.|TRBJ1-2|TRBV27|TRBD1
CASSLSGPWTGIYTF
TGTGCCAGCAGTTTATCTGGGCCCTGGACAGGGATCTACACCTTC
>.|TRBJ1-1|TRBV28|.
CASSRYSTEAFF
TGTGCCAGCAGTCGATACAGCACTGAAGCTTTCTTT
>.|TRBJ2-3|TRBV12-3/TRBV12-4|.
CASRSPTTGSQYF
TGTGCCAGCAGGTCACCCACCACGGGGTCGCAGTATTTT
>.|TRBJ1-6|TRBV7-2|.
CASSLDPYNSPLHF
TGTGCCAGCAGCTTAGATCCGTATAATTCACCCCTCCACTTT
>once|TRBJ1-1|TRBV6-5|.
CATSPGHLNTEAFF
TGTGCCACCTCTCCGGGACATTTGAACACTGAAGCTTTCTTT
>few|TRBJ2-7|TRBV11-2|.
CASSLNRYPYEQYF
TGTGCCAGCAGCTTAAACAGGTACCCCTACGAGCAGTACTTC
>once|TRBJ2-7|TRBV19|TRBD1
CASGTGGSYEQYF
TGTGCCAGTGGGACAGGGGGGTCCTACGAGCAGTACTTC
>.|TRBJ2-2|TRBV5-1|.
CASSPRGGNTGELFF
TGCGCCAGCAGCCCCCGGGGAGGTAACACCGGGGAGCTGTTTTTT
>.|TRBJ1-3|TRBV28|TRBD1
CASSPTGNSGNTIYF
TGTGCCAGCAGCCCGACAGGGAACTCTGGAAACACCATATATTTT
>.|TRBJ2-6|TRBV19|.
CASSPDAGAGSGANVLTF
TGTGCCAGTAGTCCGGACGCGGGGGCGGGCTCTGGGGCCAACGTCCTGACTTTC
>.|TRBJ2-2|TRBV9|.
CASSPRGDSNTGELFF
TGTGCCAGCAGCCCCCGAGGAGACTCGAACACCGGGGAGCTGTTTTTT
>.|TRBJ1-2|TRBV6-5|TRBD1
CASSKDRDAGYTF
TGTGCCAGCAGTAAGGACAGGGACGCTGGCTACACCTTC
>.|TRBJ2-7|TRBV13|TRBD2
CASSSASGSYEQYF
TGTGCCAGCAGCTCCGCTAGCGGGAGTTACGAGCAGTACTTC
>few|TRBJ1-3|TRBV19|TRBD1
CASSTLQGDTIYF
TGTGCCAGTAGTACCCTACAGGGGGACACCATATATTTT
>.|TRBJ1-1|TRBV5-1|TRBD1
CASSLQGRTEAFF
TGCGCCAGCAGCTTACAGGGGCGGACTGAAGCTTTCTTT